These 15 T cell receptor beta chains were all obtained from the same sample, sequenced in a study of control samples from healthy donors and cancer patients. TCRdb's table, derived via immunoSEQ multiplex PCR, lists solely in-frame clones and lacks some. Of 150,000 to 200,000 clones listed, approximately 94% were seen once; the top ten hold 8.5%. Material for sequencing was blood. Receptor source: a middle-aged woman in good health.

V usage is TRBV12-5 and J usage is TRBJ1-1; 8 nucleotides align to TRBD1. The V gene's germline CDR1 is LGHNT and CDR2 FRNRAP. The CDR3 has 17 amino acids. V shed 6 bases, J shed 5 bases, and the junction held 17 bases outside the gene matches. The CDR3 reads CASGRALGTGGNTEAFF. CDR3 in DNA: TGTGCTAGTGGCCGAGCGCTCGGGACAGGTGGTAATACTGAAGCTTTCTTT.

The rearrangement uses TRBV12-5 and TRBJ1-1, with D perhaps matching TRBD1 (5 bases). CDR3 length: 18 amino acids. The V and J ends lost 0 bases and 0 bases respectively, with 17 bases between them. Per the germline V gene, CDR1 is LGHNT and CDR2 is FRNRAP. The CDR3 here is CASGLVIEAGRLNTEAFF. CDR3 in DNA: TGTGCTAGTGGTTTGGTAATTGAGGCAGGGCGCTTGAACACTGAAGCTTTCTTT.

The chain employs TRBV7-2 and TRBJ1-2, with 9 bases lining up with TRBD1. The V and J ends lost 2 bases and 6 bases, in that order; junction bases with no gene match: 7. CDR1 and CDR2 from the germline V gene are SGHTA and FQGNSA. The length of the CDR3 is 15 residues. For the CDR3, the DNA is TGTGCCAGCAGCTTATCACAGGGGGCACAGAATGGCTACACCTTC. This sequence encodes CASSLSQGAQNGYTF.

The J gene is TRBJ2-7, the V gene TRBV7-2, with D perhaps matching TRBD1 or TRBD2 (6 bases each). Trimming left V 1 base short and J 4 bases short, with 11 bases between. CDR1 and CDR2 (germline): SGHTA, FQGNSA. This CDR3 has 14 residues. The CDR3 sequence is CASSLGRGNYEQYF. CDR3 in DNA: TGTGCCAGCAGCTTAGGGAGGGGGAATTACGAGCAGTACTTC.

This chain connects TRBV9 to TRBJ1-3; D unresolved. CDR1 and CDR2 from the germline V gene are SGDLS and YYNGEE. The V end was cut by 0 bases, the J end by 0 bases, with 4 bases between. CDR3 length equals 14 residues. The CDR3 coding sequence is TGTGCCAGCAGCGTAGAGTACTCTGGAAACACCATATATTTT. It translates to CASSVEYSGNTIYF.

V usage is TRBV27 and J usage is TRBJ1-1, with a possible D match to TRBD1 (5 bases). Trimming removed 6 bases from V and 2 bases from J, with 10 bases in between. This CDR3 contains 13 residues. The germline V gene encodes CDR1 MNHEY and CDR2 SMNVEV (reference sequence). As DNA, the CDR3 is TGTGCCAGCAGAGCGACAGTTAACACTGAAGCTTTCTTT. It codes for CASRATVNTEAFF.

This rearrangement joins TRBV7-9 to TRBJ1-5; no clear D. The CDR3 covers 15 residues. Per the germline V gene, CDR1 is SEHNR and CDR2 is FQNEAQ (reference sequence). The V end was cut by 5 bases, the J end by 0 bases, with 11 bases between. The chain's CDR3 is CASSVGSNSNQPQHF. The CDR3 nucleotides read TGTGCCAGCAGCGTCGGTAGCAATAGCAATCAGCCCCAGCATTTT.

This clone occurred once. The J gene is TRBJ2-7, the V gene TRBV4-3, with 8 bases lining up with TRBD1. Germline V CDR1 and CDR2: LGHNA, YSLEER. CDR3 length: 19 amino acids. The junction had 16 bases not matched to a gene; V was cut back by 0 bases and J by 3 bases. CDR3 in amino acids: CASSQDSGTGTLLGYEQYF. The CDR3 DNA reads as TGCGCCAGCAGCCAAGATTCCGGGACAGGAACCCTCCTGGGCTACGAGCAGTACTTC.

Here the CDR3 DNA reads TGTGCCAGCAGTTACTCCTTAGGGGGGGGCGGTCAGCCCCAGCATTTT. It translates to CASSYSLGGGGQPQHF. The rearrangement links TRBV6-2 or TRBV6-3 to TRBJ1-5; D perhaps matches TRBD1 (6 bases). The CDR3 covers 16 residues. Germline V CDR1 and CDR2: MNHEY, SVGEGT. V was cut by 0 bases and J by 6 bases, with 15 bases left in between.

The CDR3 loop is CASSFPNTEAFF. The CDR3 nucleotides are TGTGCCAGCAGCTTTCCCAACACTGAAGCTTTCTTT. This chain connects TRBV7-9 to TRBJ1-1; D gene ambiguous. This CDR3 spans 12 amino acids. Trimming took 3 bases from V and 2 from J, leaving 4 bases between them. Germline V gives CDR1 SEHNR, CDR2 FQNEAQ (reference sequence).

V usage is TRBV5-6 and J usage is TRBJ2-7; the D is unclear. The CDR3 sequence is 12 residues long. V was shortened by 0 bases and J by 2 bases, with 3 bases between the two germline ends. CDR1 is SGHDT, CDR2 YYEEEE, per germline. CDR3: CASSLVPYEQYF. The CDR3 nucleotides read TGTGCCAGCAGCTTGGTACCCTACGAGCAGTACTTC.

This clone was found once. The chain links TRBV12-3 or TRBV12-4 to TRBJ1-4; perhaps TRBD1 as D (5 bases). CDR3 length: 13 amino acids. The V end lost 4 bases, the J end lost 11 bases, and 14 bases lay between the germline ends. CDR3 in DNA: TGTGCCAGCAGTTCGTCCCTGGGGGTGAAACTGTTTTTT. Its translation is CASSSSLGVKLFF.

The chain recombines TRBV28 with TRBJ2-5; the D is unclear. Trimming cost V 1 base and J 7 bases, with 7 bases left between them. The CDR3 totals 12 residues. Looked up from germline, CDR1 is MDHEN and CDR2 is SYDVKM. The CDR3 is CASSLYLPTQYF. The CDR3 bases are TGTGCCAGCAGTTTATACCTTCCGACCCAGTACTTC.

The genes are TRBV5-6 and TRBJ1-4, with 9 nucleotides matching TRBD1. Germline-derived CDR1 and CDR2 are SGHDT and YYEEEE. CDR3 length equals 16 residues. V shed 4 bases and J 4 bases; nucleotides not matched to a gene: 8. The CDR3 DNA is TGTGCCAGCAGCCGAGGGACAGGGTATGATAATGAAAAACTGTTTTTT. Its protein is CASSRGTGYDNEKLFF.

The V and J genes are TRBV28 and TRBJ2-7, with 8 nucleotides matching TRBD2. CDR3 length: 15 residues. The ends lost 3 bases at V and 0 bases at J; junction bases unmatched: 4. From germline, CDR1 is MDHEN and CDR2 SYDVKM. For the CDR3, the DNA is TGTGCCAGCAGTTTGCCGCGGGAGGTCTCCTACGAGCAGTACTTC. This encodes CASSLPREVSYEQYF.